This T cell receptor beta chain was recovered during a study of blood T cell repertoires in COVID-19. The wider study: Donors in the United States, Italy and Spain gave samples during acute or convalescent COVID-19. Sources were T cells, B-cell-depleted T cells, or PBMCs; the material itself was cDNA or gDNA.

As originally analysed: Reference gene primer amplification gave nucleated cell count estimates. Sequencing was performed with immunoSEQ multiplex PCR; in TCRdb, only in-frame clones are kept and a portion is missing. The DNA was the basis for D and trimming; V, J and clone size are from that table. The sample yields about 250,000 clones, over 75% seen once. The TCR comes from a man aged 35-49 years who had recovered from COVID-19. Sequences were obtained from PBMCs or T cells enriched from blood (not recorded which).

This chain's CDR3 is CAGGSSYEQYF. CDR3 in DNA: TGTGCCGGCGGAAGCTCCTACGAGCAGTACTTC. This chain joins TRBV2 and TRBJ2-7; no clear D gene. Germline lookup yields CDR1 SNHLY and CDR2 FYNNEI. Trimming removed 11 bases from V and 0 bases from J, with 8 bases in between. The CDR3 has 11 amino acids. Looking up the rest from reference TRBV2 and TRBJ2-7 gives the full variable domain: EPEVTQTPSHQVTQMGQEVILRCVPISNHLYFYWYRQILGQKVEFLVSFYNNEISEKSEIFDDQFSVERPDGSNFTLKIRSTKLEDSAMYFCAGGSSYEQYFGPGTRLTVT.